This T cell receptor beta chain was sequenced in a study of T cells after yellow fever vaccination. TCRdb redid the calling of the 5' RACE reads with MiXCR, one entry per CDR3 protein. Seen here are more than 95,000 distinct CDR3 sequences, about 8.2% observed once, and the top ten hold about two fifths. On this clonotype: No antigen is known for it.

The CDR3 has 14 residues. J gave up 8 bases and V 6 bases, and 7 bases lay outside the gene matches. Germline V gene lookup returns CDR1 LGHNA and CDR2 YSLEER. General study points: In FACS-sorted repertoires, abundant clonotypes from the bulk population could appear as contaminants.

Here the sequenced sample was CD8+ T cells sorted from PBMCs, taken on the day of the yellow fever booster vaccination. This chain joins TRBV4-3 and TRBJ2-1; 10 bases agree with TRBD2. The source is a man between 18 and 35 years old who received the YFV17D yellow fever vaccine. This CDR3 reads CASSPGTSDDEQFF. Written as DNA, the CDR3 is TGCGCCAGCAGTCCCGGGACTAGCGACGATGAGCAGTTCTTC.